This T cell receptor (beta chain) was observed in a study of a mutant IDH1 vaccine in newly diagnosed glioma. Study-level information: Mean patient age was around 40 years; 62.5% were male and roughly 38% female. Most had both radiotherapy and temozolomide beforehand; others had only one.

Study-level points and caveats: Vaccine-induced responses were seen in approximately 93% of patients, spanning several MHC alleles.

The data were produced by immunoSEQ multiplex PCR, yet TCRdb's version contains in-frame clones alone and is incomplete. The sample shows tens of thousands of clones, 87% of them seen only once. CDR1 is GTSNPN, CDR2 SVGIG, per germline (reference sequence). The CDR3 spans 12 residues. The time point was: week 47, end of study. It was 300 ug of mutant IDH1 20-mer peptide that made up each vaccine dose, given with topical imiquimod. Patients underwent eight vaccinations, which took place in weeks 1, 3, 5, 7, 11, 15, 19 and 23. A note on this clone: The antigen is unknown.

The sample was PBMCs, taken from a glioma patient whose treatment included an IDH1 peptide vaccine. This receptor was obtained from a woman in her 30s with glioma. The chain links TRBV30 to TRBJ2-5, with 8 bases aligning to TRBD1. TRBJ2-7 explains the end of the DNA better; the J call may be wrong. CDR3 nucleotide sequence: TGTGCCTGGGCGGACAGGGTGGGCGAGCAGTACTTC. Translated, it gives CAWADRVGEQYF.